This TCR beta chain appears in the sequencing data of a study of cytomegalovirus exposure and HLA in healthy donors. General observations from the study: Earlier analysis found most TCR beta V segments productive about 90% or about 30% of the time. DRB1 showed the most TCR associations and HLA-C the fewest in a later analysis, as rates varied by HLA locus.

Deletions cut 1 base from V and 2 bases from J, with 10 bases between. Looked up from germline, CDR1 is SGHTA and CDR2 is FQGNSA. The CDR3 is 15 amino acids. The PCR used 60 Vbeta and 13 Jbeta primers. Using immunoSEQ multiplex PCR, the repertoire was profiled, and TCRdb retains in-frame clones only, with some absent. Of 85,000 to 100,000 clones in the sample, around 80% were seen once. Nominally healthy donors provided the samples, though records likely missed some immune exposures. About this clone itself: Its specificity is not known.

This receptor was taken from a woman in her fifties or sixties in good health and CMV-seronegative. The sample taken for sequencing was PBMCs. The chain joins TRBV7-2 to TRBJ2-3; no firm D call. The DNA for the CDR3 is TGTGCCAGCAGCTTAGGGAGACCGCTCACAGATACGCAGTATTTT. Translating it yields CASSLGRPLTDTQYF.